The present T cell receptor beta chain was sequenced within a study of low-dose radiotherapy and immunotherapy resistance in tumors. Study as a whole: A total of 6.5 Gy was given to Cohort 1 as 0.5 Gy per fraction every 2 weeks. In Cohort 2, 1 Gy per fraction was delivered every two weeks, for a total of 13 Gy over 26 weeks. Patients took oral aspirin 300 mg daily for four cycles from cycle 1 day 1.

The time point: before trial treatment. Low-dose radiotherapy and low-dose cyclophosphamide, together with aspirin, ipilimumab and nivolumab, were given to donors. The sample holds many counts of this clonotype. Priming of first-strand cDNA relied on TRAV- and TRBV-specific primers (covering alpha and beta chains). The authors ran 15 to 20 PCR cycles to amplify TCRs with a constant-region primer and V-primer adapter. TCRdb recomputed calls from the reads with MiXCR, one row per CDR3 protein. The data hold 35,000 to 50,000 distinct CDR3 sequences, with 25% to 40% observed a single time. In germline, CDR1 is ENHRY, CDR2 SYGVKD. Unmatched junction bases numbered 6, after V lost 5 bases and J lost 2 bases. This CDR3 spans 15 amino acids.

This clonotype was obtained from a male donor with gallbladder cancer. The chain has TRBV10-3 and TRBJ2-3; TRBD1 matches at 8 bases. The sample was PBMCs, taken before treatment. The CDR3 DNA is TGTGCCATCAGTCGGGACAGGCAACACACAGATACGCAGTATTTT. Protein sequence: CAISRDRQHTDTQYF.